The 27 T cell receptor beta chains below were found in one sample sequenced in a study of cytomegalovirus exposure and HLA in healthy donors. PCR was performed using 60 Vbeta and 13 Jbeta primers. Assay used: immunoSEQ multiplex PCR; TCRdb lists only in-frame clones, some missing. The sample carries roughly 280,000 clones, about 75% recorded once. Sequenced sample: PBMCs. Receptors originate from a female donor in good health and CMV-seronegative.

The chain links TRBV7-2 to TRBJ2-5; TRBD1 agrees at 7 bases. The trim removed 3 bases at V and 2 bases at J, leaving 3 bases unmatched. Germline V gene data show CDR1 as SGHTA and CDR2 as FQGNSA. The CDR3 sequence is 14 residues long. Here the CDR3 reads CASSLLTGQETQYF. CDR3 sequence (DNA): TGTGCCAGCAGCTTGTTGACAGGGCAAGAGACCCAGTACTTC.

The sample holds one count of this clone. The chain has TRBV2 and TRBJ2-5; D unresolved. The CDR3 consists of 12 residues. CDR1 and CDR2 (germline): SNHLY, FYNNEI. With 6 bases removed from V and 4 bases from J, the gap between germline ends came to 9 bases. CDR3: CASSSVRETQYF. The CDR3 nucleotides are TGTGCCAGCAGCTCGGTACGAGAGACCCAGTACTTC.

The chain links TRBV27 to TRBJ1-2, with 7 bases lining up with TRBD1. The CDR3 runs to 13 residues. The ends lost 6 bases at V and 8 bases at J; junction bases unmatched: 9. The germline V gene has CDR1 MNHEY and CDR2 SMNVEV (reference sequence). The CDR3 loop reads CASRISTGLGYTF. For the CDR3, the DNA is TGTGCCAGCAGAATCTCGACAGGGCTAGGCTACACCTTC.

The rearrangement joins TRBV10-3 to TRBJ2-3; 14 nucleotides align to TRBD2. J lost 5 bases, V lost 5 bases, and 3 bases had no gene match. Germline lookup yields CDR1 ENHRY and CDR2 SYGVKD. The CDR3 covers 15 residues. CDR3 in amino acids: CAISPGLAGEDTQYF. The CDR3 DNA sequence: TGTGCCATCAGTCCGGGACTAGCGGGGGAAGATACGCAGTATTTT.

This sequence joins TRBV11-3 and TRBJ2-1; D perhaps matches TRBD2 (5 bases). V gave up 5 bases and J gave up 6 bases, with 8 bases separating them. Germline lookup yields CDR1 SGHNT and CDR2 YENEEA. The CDR3 is made up of 12 amino acids. In DNA form, the CDR3 reads TGTGCCAGCAGCACTGGAGGCAATGAGCAGTTCTTC. This gives the protein CASSTGGNEQFF.

The chain uses TRBV6-1 and TRBJ2-1; no clear D. The length of the CDR3 is 15 residues. The germline gives CDR1 MNHNS, CDR2 SASEGT. The ends were cut back, 1 base at V and 4 bases at J, with 11 bases in the middle. CDR3 residues: CASSEDRSKYNEQFF. Written as DNA, the CDR3 is TGTGCCAGCAGTGAAGACCGGAGCAAATACAATGAGCAGTTCTTC.

This chain uses TRBV4-1 with TRBJ2-3; D may be TRBD2 (6 bases). The CDR3 sequence is 18 residues long. Trimming took 1 base from V and 2 from J, leaving 19 bases between them. Germline V gene lookup returns CDR1 MGHRA and CDR2 YSYEKL. CDR3 sequence reads: CASSQGPGASVFTDTQYF. The DNA for the CDR3 is TGCGCCAGCAGCCAAGGCCCGGGTGCTAGCGTGTTCACAGATACGCAGTATTTT.

The J gene is TRBJ2-7, the V gene TRBV18; weak D call: TRBD1 (5 bases). CDR1 is KGHSH and CDR2 is LQKENI in the germline V gene. This CDR3 region has 14 residues. Trimming removed 4 bases at V and 10 bases at J, with 20 bases between. The CDR3 nucleotides are TGTGCCAGCTCACTGAGTTCCTTACAGGCCACACAGTACTTC. Translated: CASSLSSLQATQYF.

This clone was picked up a small number of times. V is TRBV11-3 and J is TRBJ2-5; 7 bases fit TRBD1. The J call may be faulty, since TRBJ2-7 better matches the DNA end. The CDR3 covers 14 residues. CDR1 is SGHNT and CDR2 is YENEEA in the germline V gene. CDR3 amino acids: CASSSRQGKDEQYF. CDR3 DNA sequence: TGTGCCAGCAGCTCACGACAGGGTAAGGACGAGCAGTACTTC.

This chain connects TRBV6-6 to TRBJ2-1; 11 bases agree with TRBD2. With 0 bases clipped from V and 7 bases from J, the junction kept 2 bases outside the gene matches. From germline, CDR1 is MNHNY and CDR2 SVGAGI (reference sequence). This CDR3 is built from 15 residues. CDR3 in DNA: TGTGCCAGCAGTTACTCTAGCGGGAGGGTTAATGAGCAGTTCTTC. Translation: CASSYSSGRVNEQFF.

V usage is TRBV6-5 and J usage is TRBJ2-2; a weak D match, TRBD1 (5 bases). From germline, CDR1 is MNHEY and CDR2 SVGAGI. V was pared by 2 bases and J by 6 bases, with 7 bases between. CDR3 length: 13 amino acids. Here the CDR3 reads CASSYGAPGELFF. For the CDR3, the DNA is TGTGCCAGCAGTTACGGGGCCCCCGGGGAGCTGTTTTTT.

This clone was seen once. V and J are TRBV6-1 and TRBJ1-5; tentative D call: TRBD1 (5 bases). This CDR3 comprises 17 residues. The germline V gene encodes CDR1 MNHNS and CDR2 SASEGT. Trimming took off 1 base at V and 0 bases at J, with 13 bases between the two ends. The DNA of the CDR3 is TGTGCCAGCAGTGAAGGGGCCTGGGGCAATAGCAATCAGCCCCAGCATTTT. This translates into CASSEGAWGNSNQPQHF.

The chain carries TRBV27 and TRBJ1-1; TRBD1 might be the D (6 bases). The V end was cut by 2 bases, the J end by 1 base, with 11 bases between. This CDR3 is built from 15 residues. The germline V gene encodes CDR1 MNHEY and CDR2 SMNVEV (reference sequence). The CDR3 spells CASSLKPTGNTEAFF. The CDR3 nucleotides read TGTGCCAGCAGTTTAAAGCCGACAGGGAACACTGAAGCTTTCTTT.

V is TRBV5-1 and J is TRBJ1-5; 9 nucleotides match TRBD1. There are 16 residues in the CDR3. CDR1 is SGHRS and CDR2 is YFSETQ in the germline V gene. V trimming: 4 bases; J trimming: 4 bases; junction bases outside the gene matches: 9. DNA for the CDR3: TGCGCCAGCAGCCTGTCTACAGGGGGCGCGAATCAGCCCCAGCATTTT. Protein product: CASSLSTGGANQPQHF. Drawing the rest from reference TRBV5-1 and TRBJ1-5, the complete variable domain is KAGVTQTPRYLIKTRGQQVTLSCSPISGHRSVSWYQQTPGQGLQFLFEYFSETQRNKGNFPGRFSGRQFSNSRSEMNVSTLELGDSALYLCASSLSTGGANQPQHFGDGTRLSIL.

In this sample, this clone turned up a few times. The rearrangement links TRBV12-5 to TRBJ2-3, with a possible D match to TRBD2 (6 bases). Deletions cut 7 bases from V and 5 bases from J, with 22 bases between. Germline loops: CDR1 LGHNT, CDR2 FRNRAP. The CDR3 extends over 16 amino acids. CDR3 DNA: TGTGCTAGTGCCTCTGGGGGGATGGTTTGGGGAGATACGCAGTATTTT. It is translated as CASASGGMVWGDTQYF.

V usage is TRBV5-6 and J usage is TRBJ1-2; D unresolved. The CDR3 has 14 residues. The V end was cut by 0 bases, the J end by 5 bases, with 11 bases between. Germline V lookup: CDR1 SGHDT, CDR2 YYEEEE. CDR3 in DNA: TGTGCCAGCAGCTTGGGAGTCGCGGGATATGGCTACACCTTC. Residues: CASSLGVAGYGYTF.

The chain couples TRBV5-5 to TRBJ1-6, with 9 nucleotides matching TRBD1. The germline V gene has CDR1 SGHKS and CDR2 YYEKEE (reference sequence). V shed 7 bases and J 5 bases; nucleotides not matched to a gene: 10. This CDR3 is built from 16 residues. The CDR3 is CASGTGQGSNNSPLHF. Here the CDR3 DNA reads TGTGCCAGCGGAACGGGACAGGGAAGTAATAATTCACCCCTCCACTTT.

The chain carries TRBV19 and TRBJ1-1; D ambiguous. The germline V gene encodes CDR1 LNHDA and CDR2 SQIVND (reference sequence). The CDR3 consists of 13 residues. V lost 3 bases, J lost 4 bases, and 9 bases lay in between. The CDR3 is CASSIWEGTEAFF. DNA for the CDR3: TGTGCCAGTAGTATTTGGGAGGGCACTGAAGCTTTCTTT.

The rearrangement uses TRBV2 and TRBJ1-1, with 7 bases aligning to TRBD1. Germline V CDR1 and CDR2: SNHLY, FYNNEI. The V segment lost 6 bases and the J segment 2 bases; nucleotides outside the gene matches: 9. The length of the CDR3 is 15 residues. CDR3 bases: TGTGCCAGCAGAGCCGGGACAGTAGTCAACACTGAAGCTTTCTTT. It is translated as CASRAGTVVNTEAFF.

The chain has TRBV7-8 and TRBJ1-2, with a possible D match to TRBD1 (6 bases). Germline loops: CDR1 SGHVS, CDR2 FQNEAQ. The V gene lost 1 base and the J gene lost 8 bases, with 8 bases spanning the gap. CDR3 length equals 12 residues. The CDR3 protein is CASSLDREGYTF. CDR3 DNA sequence: TGTGCCAGCAGCTTAGACAGGGAAGGCTACACCTTC.

The rearrangement links TRBV11-2 to TRBJ2-1, with 9 bases identical to TRBD2. Per the germline V gene, CDR1 is SGHAT and CDR2 is FQNNGV. V lost 1 base and J lost 8; bases outside the gene matches: 3. The CDR3 runs 14 residues. The CDR3 loop is CASSLGGLAHEQFF. In DNA, the CDR3 is TGTGCCAGCAGCTTAGGGGGACTAGCTCATGAGCAGTTCTTC.

The gene calls are TRBV27 and TRBJ2-7; 13 bases align to TRBD2. CDR1 and CDR2 (germline): MNHEY, SMNVEV (reference sequence). V was pared by 5 bases and J by 5 bases, with 12 bases of the junction left unmatched. The CDR3 covers 17 residues. The CDR3 coding sequence is TGTGCCAGCAGTCCCAATGGACTAGCGGGAGAATACCACGAGCAGTACTTC. This encodes CASSPNGLAGEYHEQYF.

This clone was observed a handful of times. The CDR3 loop reads CASSEARYTGTEAFF. The CDR3, as DNA: TGTGCCAGCAGTGAAGCTCGGTACACGGGGACTGAAGCTTTCTTT. This chain joins TRBV6-1 and TRBJ1-1, with unresolved D. V dropped 0 bases and J dropped 5 bases, with 13 bases sitting between them. Germline assignment: CDR1 MNHNS and CDR2 SASEGT. This CDR3 contains 15 residues.

The sample holds a few counts of this clone. V and J are TRBV4-1 and TRBJ1-1; D perhaps matches TRBD1 (6 bases). Germline CDR1 reads MGHRA; CDR2 reads YSYEKL. Trimming removed 3 bases at V and 0 bases at J, with 11 bases between. The CDR3 length is 15 residues. This CDR3 is CASSHETGLNTEAFF. CDR3 DNA: TGCGCCAGCAGCCACGAAACAGGGTTGAACACTGAAGCTTTCTTT.

The chain carries TRBV19 and TRBJ2-1; D is possibly TRBD2 (6 bases). CDR3 length equals 12 residues. V was pared by 4 bases and J by 7 bases, with 8 bases between. The germline gives CDR1 LNHDA, CDR2 SQIVND (reference sequence). This CDR3 reads CASSTGGNEQFF. In DNA form, the CDR3 reads TGTGCCAGTAGTACCGGGGGAAATGAGCAGTTCTTC.

This clone has a handful of counts. The chain couples TRBV29-1 to TRBJ2-7; 7 bases fit TRBD2. With 2 bases clipped from V and 2 bases from J, the junction kept 9 bases outside the gene matches. The CDR3 is 15 amino acids. Germline CDR1 is SQVTM and CDR2 is ANQGSEA. The CDR3 is CSVETGGDLPYEQYF. CDR3 coding DNA: TGCAGCGTTGAAACGGGAGGAGATCTACCCTACGAGCAGTACTTC.

This clone was detected a few times. The CDR3 reads CASSLLGLPTAQYF. DNA for the CDR3: TGTGCCAGCAGCCTCCTCGGACTACCCACGGCGCAGTACTTC. V and J are TRBV11-2 and TRBJ2-7; TRBD2 might be the D (6 bases). Germline V lookup: CDR1 SGHAT, CDR2 FQNNGV. The CDR3 sequence is 14 residues long. Trimming took off 5 bases at V and 9 bases at J, with 20 bases between the two ends.